Following are 9 T cell receptor beta chains from one sample sequenced in a study of blood T cell repertoires in COVID-19. The repertoire was sequenced with immunoSEQ multiplex PCR; TCRdb's copy has only in-frame clones and lacks some. The sample carries over 200,000 clones, about 90% recorded once. The source material was peripheral blood. Receptor source: a man between 35 and 55 years old with active or convalescent COVID-19.

Worth noting for this clone: Other nucleotide sequences from this sample produce the same CDR3. This chain connects TRBV27 to TRBJ2-7; tentative D call: TRBD1 (6 bases). The germline CDR1 and CDR2 sequences are MNHEY and SMNVEV (reference sequence). The CDR3 length is 12 residues. Trimming took 8 bases from V and 1 from J, leaving 9 bases between them. The CDR3 loop reads CASRTGSYEQYF. The DNA for the CDR3 is TGTGCCAGCCGAACAGGGTCCTACGAGCAGTACTTC.

This clone was seen a single time. The chain employs TRBV3-1 (or the pseudogene TRBV3-2) and TRBJ1-1; 9 nucleotides agree with TRBD1. Unmatched junction bases numbered 7, after V lost 0 bases and J lost 8 bases. The germline V gene has CDR1 LGHDT and CDR2 YNNKEL (reference sequence). The length of the CDR3 is 15 residues. This chain's CDR3 is CASSQEPGQGGEAFF. CDR3 nucleotides: TGTGCCAGCAGCCAAGAGCCGGGACAGGGCGGGGAAGCTTTCTTT.

CDR3 loop: CASSFGVASLTGELFF. The DNA of the CDR3 is TGTGCCAGCAGTTTTGGAGTAGCGTCTCTAACCGGGGAGCTGTTTTTT. The chain combines TRBV28 with TRBJ2-2; D is possibly TRBD2 (5 bases). The germline V gene encodes CDR1 MDHEN and CDR2 SYDVKM. The germline V and J ends were trimmed by 3 bases and 5 bases, with 16 bases remaining between them. CDR3 length: 16 amino acids.

The gene calls are TRBV7-2 and TRBJ2-3; 7 bases are shared with TRBD1. Germline V CDR1 and CDR2: SGHTA, FQGNSA. The CDR3 covers 16 residues. The V segment lost 2 bases and the J segment 4 bases; nucleotides outside the gene matches: 9. Written as DNA, the CDR3 is TGTGCCAGCAGCTTATACACAGGGGTGTATCCAGATACGCAGTATTTT. Translating it yields CASSLYTGVYPDTQYF.

This chain links TRBV11-2 with TRBJ2-2; D unclear. Germline assignment: CDR1 SGHAT and CDR2 FQNNGV. V lost 4 bases to trimming and J lost 0 bases, with 3 bases between them. This CDR3 is 13 amino acids long. CDR3 bases: TGTGCCAGCAGCTCTACGAACACCGGGGAGCTGTTTTTT. Its translation is CASSSTNTGELFF. The variable domain in full, completed from reference TRBV11-2 and TRBJ2-2, reads EAGVAQSPRYKIIEKRQSVAFWCNPISGHATLYWYQQILGQGPKLLIQFQNNGVVDDSQLPKDRFSAERLKGVDSTLKIQPAKLEDSAVYLCASSSTNTGELFFGEGSRLTVL.

This clone was seen once. This rearrangement joins TRBV11-2 to TRBJ1-2, with no clear D. The CDR3 runs 12 residues. Per the germline V gene, CDR1 is SGHAT and CDR2 is FQNNGV. V lost 1 base, J lost 8 bases, and 8 bases lay in between. The CDR3 reads CASSLGFRGYTF. The CDR3 DNA sequence: TGTGCCAGCAGCTTAGGGTTTCGGGGCTACACCTTC. The complete variable domain, with remaining parts taken from reference TRBV11-2 and TRBJ1-2, reads EAGVAQSPRYKIIEKRQSVAFWCNPISGHATLYWYQQILGQGPKLLIQFQNNGVVDDSQLPKDRFSAERLKGVDSTLKIQPAKLEDSAVYLCASSLGFRGYTFGSGTRLTVV.

This clone came up a few times. This chain joins TRBV2 and TRBJ1-5, with D unresolved. CDR3 length: 20 residues. The V end lost 8 bases, the J end lost 0 bases, and 29 bases lay between the germline ends. Germline loops: CDR1 SNHLY, CDR2 FYNNEI. CDR3: CASQVKGPGGGRYSNQPQHF. The CDR3 bases are TGTGCCAGCCAGGTTAAAGGGCCGGGTGGCGGGCGGTATAGCAATCAGCCCCAGCATTTT.

The chain uses TRBV3-1 (or the pseudogene TRBV3-2) and TRBJ2-5; 7 nucleotides align to TRBD2. CDR1 and CDR2 from the germline V gene are LGHDT and YNNKEL (reference sequence). V lost 8 bases to trimming and J lost 2 bases; unmatched junction nucleotides: 8. The CDR3 totals 14 residues. CDR3: CASGFSGGQETQYF. The DNA of the CDR3 is TGTGCCAGCGGTTTCTCCGGGGGGCAAGAGACCCAGTACTTC.

V usage is TRBV19 and J usage is TRBJ2-5; no reliable D call. Trimming stripped 3 bases from V and 3 bases from J, with 5 bases between. This CDR3 region has 12 residues. The V gene's germline CDR1 is LNHDA and CDR2 SQIVND (reference sequence). The CDR3 bases are TGTGCCAGTAGTATTACAGAAGAGACCCAGTACTTC. It specifies CASSITEETQYF.